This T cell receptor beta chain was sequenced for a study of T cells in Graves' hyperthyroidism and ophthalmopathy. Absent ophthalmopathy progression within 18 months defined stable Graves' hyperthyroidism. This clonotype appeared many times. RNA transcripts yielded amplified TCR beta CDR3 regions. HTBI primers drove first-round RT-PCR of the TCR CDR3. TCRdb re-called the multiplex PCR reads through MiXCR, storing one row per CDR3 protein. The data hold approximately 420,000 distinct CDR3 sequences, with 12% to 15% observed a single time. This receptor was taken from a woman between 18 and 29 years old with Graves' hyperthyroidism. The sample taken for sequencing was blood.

CDR3 in DNA: TGCGCCAGCAGCTTGACCTCCGGGACTAGCGGGAGAAGGGAGACCCAGTACTTC. Its protein product is CASSLTSGTSGRRETQYF. The V and J genes are TRBV5-1 and TRBJ2-5; 14 bases are shared with TRBD2. This CDR3 spans 18 amino acids. Unmatched junction bases numbered 10, after V lost 1 base and J lost 5 bases. The V gene's germline CDR1 is SGHRS and CDR2 YFSETQ.